A single sample is the source of the 20 T cell receptor beta chains below, sequenced in a study of spatial heterogeneity in lung cancer. As for time point: sample taken at primary tumor resection. In each case, whole RNA from tumor, nontumor lung or frozen PBMC was sequenced unsorted. TCRdb called the 5' RACE reads again in MiXCR, with one record for every CDR3 protein. The sample lists 40,000 to 55,000 distinct CDR3 sequences, around 7.1% occurring once. Sequencing used PBMCs, obtained at surgery. The receptor set was obtained from a female donor with early-stage non-small cell lung cancer.

This clonotype occurred many times. The V and J genes are TRBV20-1 and TRBJ2-2; weak D call: TRBD2 (5 bases). The V gene lost 2 bases and the J gene lost 6 bases, with 10 bases spanning the gap. The CDR3 has 13 amino acids. The germline gives CDR1 DFQATT, CDR2 SNEGSKA (reference sequence). The CDR3 sequence is CSARPSSPGELFF. The CDR3 bases are TGCAGTGCTAGACCTAGCTCCCCCGGGGAGCTGTTTTTT.

The table lists this clonotype with a few counts. V is TRBV6-2 or TRBV6-3 and J is TRBJ2-7; D not certain. The germline V gene has CDR1 MNHEY and CDR2 SVGEGT. This CDR3 contains 13 residues. Trimming cost V 5 bases and J 6 bases, with 14 bases left between them. The DNA for the CDR3 is TGTGCCAGCAGTCGGTCATCAGCCCCCGAGCAGTACTTC. This gives the protein CASSRSSAPEQYF.

This clonotype was detected ten times or more. This chain joins TRBV5-1 and TRBJ1-1; perhaps TRBD1 as D (6 bases). This CDR3 comprises 14 residues. Trimming took 1 base from V and 1 from J, leaving 8 bases between them. Germline values: CDR1 SGHRS, CDR2 YFSETQ. The CDR3, as DNA: TGCGCCAGCAGCTTGCAGACAGGGAACACTGAAGCTTTCTTT. It yields the protein CASSLQTGNTEAFF.

The V call is TRBV4-1, the J call TRBJ2-1, with D possibly matching TRBD1 (6 bases). The V end lost 6 bases, the J end lost 9 bases, and 21 bases lay between the germline ends. From germline, CDR1 is MGHRA and CDR2 YSYEKL. There are 15 residues in the CDR3. The CDR3 spells CASRQGPVQGGEQFF. The CDR3, as DNA: TGCGCCAGCAGACAGGGACCGGTTCAAGGTGGTGAGCAGTTCTTC.

In this sample, this clonotype turned up a few times. V and J are TRBV5-1 and TRBJ1-1, with 7 positions matching TRBD1. Germline trimming cut 4 bases from V and 0 bases from J; bases unmatched to any gene: 15. Germline loops: CDR1 SGHRS, CDR2 YFSETQ. This CDR3 is built from 18 residues. CDR3 sequence: CASSNQGTASNMNTEAFF. In nucleotides, the CDR3 is TGCGCCAGCAGCAACCAGGGGACAGCCTCGAACATGAACACTGAAGCTTTCTTT.

This clonotype was counted a few times. J is TRBJ2-2 and V is TRBV6-1, with D uncertain. CDR1 MNHNS and CDR2 SASEGT come from the germline V gene. The CDR3 sequence is 14 residues long. Trimming removed 10 bases at V and 4 bases at J, with 16 bases between. The CDR3 sequence is CATPLLMGTGELFF. For the CDR3, the DNA is TGTGCCACCCCCCTCCTGATGGGCACCGGGGAGCTGTTTTTT.

This clonotype has ten or more counts. The chain employs TRBV5-4 and TRBJ1-1; D call uncertain. The V end was cut by 4 bases, the J end by 0 bases, with 13 bases between. Germline V CDR1 and CDR2: SGHNT, YYREEE (reference sequence). The CDR3 covers 15 residues. Here the CDR3 reads CASSPPGGMNTEAFF. The CDR3 DNA follows: TGTGCCAGCAGCCCTCCGGGAGGCATGAACACTGAAGCTTTCTTT.

This clonotype was seen ten or more times. This sequence joins TRBV28 and TRBJ2-7, with D possibly being TRBD1 (6 bases). The germline gives CDR1 MDHEN, CDR2 SYDVKM. This CDR3 region has 13 residues. The ends were cut back, 5 bases at V and 5 bases at J, with 13 bases in the middle. CDR3 in amino acids: CASSTPGQHEQYF. CDR3 DNA: TGTGCCAGCAGTACCCCGGGACAACACGAGCAGTACTTC. Drawing the rest from reference TRBV28 and TRBJ2-7, the complete variable domain is DVKVTQSSRYLVKRTGEKVFLECVQDMDHENMFWYRQDPGLGLRLIYFSYDVKMKEKGDIPEGYSVSREKKERFSLILESASTNQTSMYLCASSTPGQHEQYFGPGTRLTVT.

This clonotype has a count of ten or more. This chain connects TRBV10-1 to TRBJ2-1; 10 nucleotides align to TRBD2. V was clipped by 6 bases and J by 8 bases; unmatched bases: 13. The CDR3 extends over 16 amino acids. Germline V gene lookup returns CDR1 WNHNN and CDR2 SYGVQD (reference sequence). The CDR3 region has the DNA TGCGCCAGCAGCCCCGTAGAAGCGGGGGGGCCTGATGAGCAGTTCTTC. This translates into CASSPVEAGGPDEQFF.

The sample holds a few counts of this clonotype. The rearrangement uses TRBV5-1 and TRBJ2-3, with D uncertain. This CDR3 contains 14 residues. Germline CDR1 and CDR2: SGHRS and YFSETQ. The V end was cut by 0 bases, the J end by 1 base, with 6 bases between. CDR3 loop: CASSLVPGTDTQYF. The CDR3 bases are TGCGCCAGCAGCTTGGTGCCCGGCACAGATACGCAGTATTTT.

The genes are TRBV3-1 and TRBJ2-7; D perhaps matches TRBD2 (7 bases). CDR1 LGHDT and CDR2 YNNKEL come from the germline V gene (reference sequence). This CDR3 spans 15 amino acids. V shed 4 bases and J shed 0 bases, with 13 bases lying between them. For the CDR3, the DNA is TGTGCCAGCAGCCGCCTGGGGGGGCACTCCTACGAGCAGTACTTC. Translating it yields CASSRLGGHSYEQYF.

Many counts were recorded for this clonotype. CDR3 in DNA: TGTGCCAGCAGCTTGGAGGGGAATGAGCAGTTCTTC. Amino acids: CASSLEGNEQFF. The J gene is TRBJ2-1, the V gene TRBV5-4, with D maybe TRBD1 (5 bases). The germline V and J ends were trimmed by 0 bases and 7 bases, with 5 bases remaining between them. The germline gives CDR1 SGHNT, CDR2 YYREEE (reference sequence). CDR3 length equals 12 residues.

In its sample, this clonotype was seen many times. The chain recombines TRBV25-1 with TRBJ2-1, with 12 bases that match TRBD2. V gave up 4 bases and J gave up 8 bases; unmatched junction bases: 3. The CDR3 is made up of 14 amino acids. Looked up from germline, CDR1 is MGHDK and CDR2 is SYGVNS. CDR3 bases: TGTGCCAGCAGTGGGACTAGCGGGGCCGATGAGCAGTTCTTC. This gives the protein CASSGTSGADEQFF. Based on the CDR3 plus reference TRBV25-1 and TRBJ2-1, the full variable domain is EADIYQTPRYLVIGTGKKITLECSQTMGHDKMYWYQQDPGMELHLIHYSYGVNSTEKGDLSSESTVSRIRTEHFPLTLESARPSHTSQYLCASSGTSGADEQFFGPGTRLTVL.

This clonotype was seen many times. The chain carries TRBV28 and TRBJ2-3, with 10 bases lining up with TRBD2. CDR3 length: 16 residues. Germline trimming cut 1 base from V and 7 bases from J; bases unmatched to any gene: 8. Germline V gene sequence: CDR1 MDHEN, CDR2 SYDVKM. CDR3 DNA: TGTGCCAGCAGTTTATTTGCTAGCGGGAGTGTGCATACGCAGTATTTT. Residues: CASSLFASGSVHTQYF. Full variable domain (missing parts from reference TRBV28 and TRBJ2-3): DVKVTQSSRYLVKRTGEKVFLECVQDMDHENMFWYRQDPGLGLRLIYFSYDVKMKEKGDIPEGYSVSREKKERFSLILESASTNQTSMYLCASSLFASGSVHTQYFGPGTRLTVL.

A single count supports this clonotype. The V and J genes are TRBV6-5 and TRBJ2-3; TRBD2 matches at 9 bases. The CDR3 runs to 15 residues. With V trimmed by 7 bases and J by 7 bases, 12 bases remained unmatched. Germline assignment: CDR1 MNHEY and CDR2 SVGAGI. The CDR3: CASTLTSGGGNTQYF. Written as DNA, the CDR3 is TGTGCCAGCACCTTGACTAGCGGAGGGGGAAATACGCAGTATTTT.

Ten or more counts support this clonotype. CDR3 protein: CASSQLDRDYNEQFF. DNA of the CDR3: TGTGCCAGCAGCCAACTGGACAGGGACTACAATGAGCAGTTCTTC. This chain links TRBV3-1 with TRBJ2-1, with TRBD1 matching over 8 bases. V lost 2 bases and J lost 3; bases outside the gene matches: 3. Germline CDR1 LGHDT, CDR2 YNNKEL (reference sequence). This CDR3 has 15 amino acids.

This clonotype was seen only a few times. This chain links TRBV6-5 with TRBJ2-5; D gene ambiguous. Germline CDR1 reads MNHEY; CDR2 reads SVGAGI. The V end lost 4 bases, the J end lost 4 bases, and 13 bases lay between the germline ends. The CDR3 consists of 14 residues. CDR3 protein: CASSSNARRETQYF. CDR3 sequence (DNA): TGTGCCAGCAGTTCAAACGCCAGGCGAGAGACCCAGTACTTC.

This clonotype was recorded many times. This chain uses TRBV18 with TRBJ1-1; 7 bases map to TRBD1. Germline V CDR1 and CDR2: KGHSH, LQKENI. This CDR3 spans 21 amino acids. Trimming cost V 2 bases and J 4 bases; bases outside gene matches: 25. The CDR3, as DNA: TGTGCCAGCTCACCAATAGGCACCATCCCGGGACAGAGTCTAGATAGCACTGAAGCTTTCTTT. The encoded protein is CASSPIGTIPGQSLDSTEAFF.

DNA for the CDR3: TGTGCCACCAGCCTAGGAACTAGCGGGGGAGAGACCCAGTACTTC. Its protein is CATSLGTSGGETQYF. The chain employs TRBV24-1 and TRBJ2-5, with 11 bases identical to TRBD2. V was pared by 7 bases and J by 4 bases, with 7 bases of the junction left unmatched. The CDR3 covers 15 residues. Germline V gene data show CDR1 as KGHDR and CDR2 as SFDVKD.

Turning to this clonotype: A single base separates this from a much larger clone, so it may be a read error. The rearrangement links TRBV5-1 to TRBJ2-7, with unresolved D. Germline values: CDR1 SGHRS, CDR2 YFSETQ. This CDR3 is built from 13 residues. Trimming left V 6 bases short and J 7 bases short, with 17 bases between. In DNA, the CDR3 is TGCGCCAGCACCTTTCTCCCGGAACATGAGCAGTACTTC. Encoded protein: CASTFLPEHEQYF.